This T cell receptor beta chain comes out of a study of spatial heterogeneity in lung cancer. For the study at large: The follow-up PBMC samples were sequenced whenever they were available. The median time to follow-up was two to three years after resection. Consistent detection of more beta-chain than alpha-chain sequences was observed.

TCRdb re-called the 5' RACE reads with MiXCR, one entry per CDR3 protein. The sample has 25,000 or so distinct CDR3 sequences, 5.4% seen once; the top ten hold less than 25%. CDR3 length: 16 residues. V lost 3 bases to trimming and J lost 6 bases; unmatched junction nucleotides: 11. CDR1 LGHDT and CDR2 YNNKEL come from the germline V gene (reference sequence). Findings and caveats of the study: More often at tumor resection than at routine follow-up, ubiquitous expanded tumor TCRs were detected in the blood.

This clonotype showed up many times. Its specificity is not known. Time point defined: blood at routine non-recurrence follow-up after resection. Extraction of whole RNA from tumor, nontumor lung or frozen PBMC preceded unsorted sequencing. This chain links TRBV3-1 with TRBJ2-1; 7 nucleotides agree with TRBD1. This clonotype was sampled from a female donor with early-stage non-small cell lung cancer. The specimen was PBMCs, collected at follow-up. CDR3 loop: CASSQVTGVYGNEQFF. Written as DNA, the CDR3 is TGTGCCAGCAGCCAGGTAACAGGGGTATACGGCAATGAGCAGTTCTTC.